Below, 14 T cell receptor beta chains from the same sample are listed, as sequenced in a study of CD8 T cells in ankylosing spondylitis. Via MiXCR, TCRdb re-called the 5' RACE reads, giving one row per CDR3 protein. The table has more than 200,000 distinct CDR3 sequences, roughly a quarter seen once. The source material was blood, either unsorted or a sorted T cell fraction (not recorded which). The receptors originated from a male donor with ankylosing spondylitis or in good health (not recorded which).

This rearrangement joins TRBV20-1 to TRBJ1-5, with D possibly TRBD1 on 6 matching bases. Germline loops: CDR1 DFQATT, CDR2 SNEGSKA (reference sequence). Trimming pared 3 bases from V and 9 bases from J, leaving 18 bases between. The CDR3 contains 14 residues. CDR3 DNA: TGCAGTGCTAGGGGGGGCGGGGATGGGAGGCCCCAGCATTTT. Amino acid sequence: CSARGGGDGRPQHF.

The gene calls are TRBV2 and TRBJ2-3; 9 bases map to TRBD2. Trimming took 11 bases from V and 4 from J; bases not matched to a gene: 25. This CDR3 has 19 amino acids. Germline lookup yields CDR1 SNHLY and CDR2 FYNNEI. The CDR3 sequence is CALSPPIGRGGSQADTQYF. CDR3 nucleotides: TGTGCCCTCAGTCCACCCATCGGGCGGGGGGGGAGTCAGGCAGATACGCAGTATTTT.

The chain employs TRBV20-1 and TRBJ2-1; 10 nucleotides line up with TRBD1. Trimming cost V 6 bases and J 8 bases; bases outside gene matches: 10. Germline values: CDR1 DFQATT, CDR2 SNEGSKA (reference sequence). The CDR3 is 14 amino acids. This CDR3 is CSAPTGTGVYEQFF. The CDR3 nucleotides read TGCAGTGCCCCTACCGGGACAGGGGTCTATGAGCAGTTCTTC.

There are many counts of this clonotype. The chain links TRBV12-3 or TRBV12-4 to TRBJ1-2, with a weak D call TRBD1 (5 bases). Trimming cost V 5 bases and J 8 bases, with 24 bases left between them. There are 16 residues in the CDR3. In nucleotides, the CDR3 is TGTGCCAGCAGTCCCCGATGGACACGGCATACTTACGGCTACACCTTC. Protein: CASSPRWTRHTYGYTF.

The chain couples TRBV20-1 to TRBJ2-3, with TRBD2 as a possible D gene (5 bases). CDR1 and CDR2 from the germline V gene are DFQATT and SNEGSKA (reference sequence). V gave up 0 bases and J gave up 5 bases, with 21 bases separating them. This CDR3 is built from 17 residues. This CDR3 is CSARELRHWELGDTQYF. The CDR3 DNA follows: TGCAGTGCTAGAGAGCTTCGGCACTGGGAGTTGGGAGATACGCAGTATTTT.

This clonotype was detected only a few times. CDR3 DNA sequence: TGTGCCATCAGTGGACAGGGCAGGGGAGATACGCAGTATTTT. Translating it yields CAISGQGRGDTQYF. This chain connects TRBV10-3 to TRBJ2-3; 7 bases are a match to TRBD1. This CDR3 region has 14 residues. Germline CDR1 is ENHRY and CDR2 is SYGVKD. Trimming at V came to 4 bases and at J to 5 bases, leaving 6 bases not matched to a gene.

Many counts were recorded for this clonotype. This rearrangement joins TRBV12-3 or TRBV12-4 to TRBJ2-3; 8 bases match TRBD2. Unmatched junction bases numbered 4, after V lost 3 bases and J lost 2 bases. CDR3 length: 15 residues. In nucleotides, the CDR3 is TGTGCCAGCAGTTTGGGCGGGGGGTCCACAGATACGCAGTATTTT. Its protein is CASSLGGGSTDTQYF.

This clonotype was seen at least ten times. J is TRBJ1-2 and V is TRBV20-1, with D hard to call. The CDR3 spans 16 residues. With 3 bases removed from V and 1 base from J, the gap between germline ends came to 18 bases. The germline CDR1 and CDR2 sequences are DFQATT and SNEGSKA (reference sequence). CDR3 in DNA: TGCAGTGCTAGCCCTCCCCTTGAGGTAGATAACTATGGCTACACCTTC. This gives the protein CSASPPLEVDNYGYTF.

This clonotype occurred a few times. This rearrangement joins TRBV11-2 to TRBJ2-5; 8 bases are a match to TRBD2. The junction had 7 bases not matched to a gene; V was cut back by 3 bases and J by 4 bases. This CDR3 has 15 residues. Germline CDR1 SGHAT, CDR2 FQNNGV. CDR3 amino acids: CASSFRGGSLETQYF. The CDR3 bases are TGTGCCAGCAGCTTCCGGGGGGGGTCCTTAGAGACCCAGTACTTC.

In its sample, this clonotype was seen many times. The chain combines TRBV29-1 with TRBJ2-5; D uncertain. Germline values: CDR1 SQVTM, CDR2 ANQGSEA. The CDR3 has 14 residues. V lost 0 bases to trimming and J lost 4 bases, with 12 bases between them. The CDR3 DNA sequence: TGCAGCGTTGAAGATCTGCAACAGTTAGAGACCCAGTACTTC. Encoded protein: CSVEDLQQLETQYF. Filled out from reference TRBV29-1 and TRBJ2-5, the complete variable domain reads SAVISQKPSRDICQRGTSLTIQCQVDSQVTMMFWYRQQPGQSLTLIATANQGSEATYESGFVIDKFPISRPNLTFSTLTVSNMSPEDSSIYLCSVEDLQQLETQYFGPGTRLLVL.

The V gene is TRBV20-1, the J gene TRBJ2-3; 10 bases match TRBD2. Losses at the gene ends were 6 bases for V and 2 bases for J; bases not matched to a gene: 5. The CDR3 has 14 amino acids. The germline V gene encodes CDR1 DFQATT and CDR2 SNEGSKA (reference sequence). CDR3 DNA: TGCAGTGCCGAGAGCGGGGGGGCCACAGATACGCAGTATTTT. It encodes CSAESGGATDTQYF.

The V and J genes are TRBV15 and TRBJ2-5; tentative D call: TRBD1 (6 bases). The germline gives CDR1 LNHNV, CDR2 YYDKDF (reference sequence). V was clipped by 1 base and J by 5 bases, with 11 bases between them. The CDR3 runs to 14 residues. Written as DNA, the CDR3 is TGTGCCACCAGCAGAGGAGGGGGATTGGAGACCCAGTACTTC. This codes for CATSRGGGLETQYF.

This clonotype was detected a few times. The rearrangement links TRBV20-1 to TRBJ2-5, with D tentatively TRBD2 (6 bases). The ends were cut back, 4 bases at V and 2 bases at J, with 11 bases in the middle. The length of the CDR3 is 13 residues. Per the germline V gene, CDR1 is DFQATT and CDR2 is SNEGSKA (reference sequence). The CDR3 loop is CSANLAGQETQYF. The CDR3 DNA reads as TGCAGTGCTAACTTGGCGGGGCAAGAGACCCAGTACTTC.

This clonotype was picked up a small number of times. The chain recombines TRBV20-1 with TRBJ2-3, with D possibly being TRBD2 (8 bases). The CDR3 runs 16 residues. Germline V gene sequence: CDR1 DFQATT, CDR2 SNEGSKA (reference sequence). V was cut by 5 bases and J by 2 bases, with 20 bases left in between. The CDR3 region has the DNA TGCAGTGCTTCGCCGGGGGGGACAGAGGTCACAGATACGCAGTATTTT. Its translation is CSASPGGTEVTDTQYF.